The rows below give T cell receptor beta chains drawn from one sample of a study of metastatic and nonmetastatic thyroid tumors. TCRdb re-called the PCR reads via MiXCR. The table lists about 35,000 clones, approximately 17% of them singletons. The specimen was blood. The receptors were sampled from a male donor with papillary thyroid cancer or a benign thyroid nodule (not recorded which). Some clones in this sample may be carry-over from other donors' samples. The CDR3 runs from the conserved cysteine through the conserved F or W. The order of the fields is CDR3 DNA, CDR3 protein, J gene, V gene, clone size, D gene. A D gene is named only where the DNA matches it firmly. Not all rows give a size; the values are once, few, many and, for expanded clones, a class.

CDR3nt: TGCGCCAGTAATTCCCTCTCTCCTGAGCAGTACTTC
CDR3aa: CASNSLSPEQYF
j_gene: TRBJ2-7
v_gene: TRBV19
abundance: many
d_gene: .

CDR3nt: TGTGCCAGCAGCCCACGGACAGTAGGGCAGTACTTC
CDR3aa: CASSPRTVGQYF
j_gene: TRBJ2-7
v_gene: TRBV11-2
abundance: few
d_gene: .

CDR3nt: TGTGCCATCAGCAAAAGCGACTCCTCAATGAACGAGCAGTACTTC
CDR3aa: CAISKSDSSMNEQYF
j_gene: TRBJ2-7
v_gene: TRBV10-3
abundance: many
d_gene: .

CDR3nt: TGTGCCACCAGTGCGTCTAGGGAGGGCAATGAGCAGTTCTTC
CDR3aa: CATSASREGNEQFF
j_gene: TRBJ2-1
v_gene: TRBV24-1
abundance: many
d_gene: TRBD2

CDR3nt: TGTGCCAGCAGCCCAACAGCCGGGACAGGGGAGCAGTACTTC
CDR3aa: CASSPTAGTGEQYF
j_gene: TRBJ2-7
v_gene: TRBV7-2
abundance: .
d_gene: TRBD1

CDR3nt: TGCAGTGCTAGAGATCCGACAGGGTCATCCTACGAGCAGTACTTC
CDR3aa: CSARDPTGSSYEQYF
j_gene: TRBJ2-7
v_gene: TRBV20-1
abundance: .
d_gene: TRBD1

CDR3nt: TGCCACGCGTGGGCAAGCACAGATACGCAGTATTTT
CDR3aa: CHAWASTDTQYF
j_gene: TRBJ2-3
v_gene: TRBV20-1
abundance: many
d_gene: .

CDR3nt: TGTGCCAGCAGCACAATCTCAGGGGGCTCTGAAGCTTTCTTT
CDR3aa: CASSTISGGSEAFF
j_gene: TRBJ1-1
v_gene: TRBV7-8
abundance: .
d_gene: TRBD1

CDR3nt: TGTGCCAGCAGTTACTCGACAGAGACTTCACCCCTCCACTTT
CDR3aa: CASSYSTETSPLHF
j_gene: TRBJ1-6
v_gene: TRBV6-5
abundance: medium-sized
d_gene: .

CDR3nt: TGTGCCAGCTCACCACCGAGGGCCGGCTACCAAGAGACCCAGTACTTC
CDR3aa: CASSPPRAGYQETQYF
j_gene: TRBJ2-5
v_gene: TRBV18
abundance: many
d_gene: .

CDR3nt: TGTGCTAGCAGCTTAGGGCAGGGTGAGACCCAGTACTTC
CDR3aa: CASSLGQGETQYF
j_gene: TRBJ2-5
v_gene: TRBV7-7
abundance: many
d_gene: .

CDR3nt: TGTGCCAGCAGCTCCGGACTGACCAATCAGCCCCAGCATTTT
CDR3aa: CASSSGLTNQPQHF
j_gene: TRBJ1-5
v_gene: TRBV13
abundance: many
d_gene: .

CDR3nt: TGTGCCAGCAGCGGGGGGACAGGGGGCGACGAGCAGTACTTC
CDR3aa: CASSGGTGGDEQYF
j_gene: TRBJ2-7
v_gene: TRBV9
abundance: many
d_gene: TRBD1

CDR3nt: TGTGCCAGCCGTCGGGGGTACGAGCAGTACTTC
CDR3aa: CASRRGYEQYF
j_gene: TRBJ2-7
v_gene: TRBV11-2
abundance: many
d_gene: .

CDR3nt: TGTGCCAGCAGTGAAGGGACAGGGGGCACAGATACGCAGTATTTT
CDR3aa: CASSEGTGGTDTQYF
j_gene: TRBJ2-3
v_gene: TRBV6-1
abundance: many
d_gene: TRBD1

CDR3nt: TGCGCCAGCAGCCAAATAACCGGGGCTAATGAAAAACTGTTTTTT
CDR3aa: CASSQITGANEKLFF
j_gene: TRBJ1-4
v_gene: TRBV4-1
abundance: many
d_gene: .

CDR3nt: TGTGCCACCAGCAGAGGCCCCCCAGAACCGTTTAGCACAGATACGCAGTATTTT
CDR3aa: CATSRGPPEPFSTDTQYF
j_gene: TRBJ2-3
v_gene: TRBV15
abundance: many
d_gene: .

CDR3nt: TGTGCCAGCAGCCATCCTAGCCGGGAAACCCAGTACTTC
CDR3aa: CASSHPSRETQYF
j_gene: TRBJ2-5
v_gene: TRBV14
abundance: .
d_gene: .

CDR3nt: TGTGCCAGCATCTTAGCGCTAGCTAAGAGCTCCTACGAGCAGTACTTC
CDR3aa: CASILALAKSSYEQYF
j_gene: TRBJ2-7
v_gene: TRBV7-2
abundance: .
d_gene: .

CDR3nt: TGTGTCAGCCGTTTCGGGTACCAAGAGACCCAGTACTTC
CDR3aa: CVSRFGYQETQYF
j_gene: TRBJ2-5
v_gene: TRBV27
abundance: few
d_gene: .

CDR3nt: TGTGCCAGCTCAGGAGTCGGTCAGCCCCAGCATTTT
CDR3aa: CASSGVGQPQHF
j_gene: TRBJ1-5
v_gene: TRBV18
abundance: many
d_gene: .

CDR3nt: TGCAGTGCTAGAGATCACCCGGCCGGGGACAATGGCTACACCTTC
CDR3aa: CSARDHPAGDNGYTF
j_gene: TRBJ1-2
v_gene: TRBV20-1
abundance: .
d_gene: .

CDR3nt: TGTGCCAGCAGCCCAAGGGAGGGCCCTGAGCAGTTCTTC
CDR3aa: CASSPREGPEQFF
j_gene: TRBJ2-1
v_gene: TRBV7-8
abundance: many
d_gene: TRBD2

CDR3nt: TGTGCCAGCAAGGCTAGCGGGCTAGATACGCAGTATTTT
CDR3aa: CASKASGLDTQYF
j_gene: TRBJ2-3
v_gene: TRBV12-3/TRBV12-4
abundance: many
d_gene: TRBD2

CDR3nt: TGTGCCAGCAGCTCGGCAGGGGACAGGGGGAACGGCTACACCTTC
CDR3aa: CASSSAGDRGNGYTF
j_gene: TRBJ1-2
v_gene: TRBV5-4
abundance: .
d_gene: TRBD1

CDR3nt: TGTGCCAGCAGTGAGGGGGGAGAGACCCAGTACTTC
CDR3aa: CASSEGGETQYF
j_gene: TRBJ2-5
v_gene: TRBV2
abundance: few
d_gene: .

CDR3nt: TGCGCCAGCAGTGACTGTGGGGATGGCTCCTACGAGCAGTACTTC
CDR3aa: CASSDCGDGSYEQYF
j_gene: TRBJ2-7
v_gene: TRBV10-2
abundance: .
d_gene: .

CDR3nt: TGTGCTAGCAGCTTTGGGCTAGCGTCTGGAGACAATGAGCAGTTCTTC
CDR3aa: CASSFGLASGDNEQFF
j_gene: TRBJ2-1
v_gene: TRBV7-7
abundance: many
d_gene: .